The 27 T cell receptor beta chains reported below all come from one sample, sequenced in a study of glioma-infiltrating T cells. Using RNA template, CDR3s of TCR alpha and beta were amplified with iRepertoire arm-PCR. TCRdb processed the multiplex PCR reads anew with MiXCR; each CDR3 protein has one entry. The data show around 390,000 distinct CDR3 sequences, with 41% seen just once and more than 10% held by the top ten. Material: glioma tissue, nonneoplastic brain tissue, or PBMCs (not recorded which). Source of these receptors: a human donor with low-grade glioma or glioblastoma, undergoing nonglioma brain surgery, or in good health (not recorded which).

As for this clonotype: It may be a read error: a sequence one base away is much more abundant. This rearrangement joins TRBV28 to TRBJ2-1, with 7 nucleotides matching TRBD1. Losses at the gene ends were 3 bases for V and 2 bases for J; bases not matched to a gene: 4. CDR1 MDHEN and CDR2 SYDVKM come from the germline V gene. The CDR3 is 15 residues long. CDR3 nucleotides: TGTGCCAGCAGTTTGGACAGGATCCCCTACAATGAGCAGTTCTTC. Residues: CASSLDRIPYNEQFF.

The chain has TRBV6-4 and TRBJ2-3, with 9 bases matching TRBD2. The CDR3 sequence is 17 residues long. V lost 0 bases, J lost 1 base, and 5 bases stayed unmatched. CDR1 is MRHNA, CDR2 SNTAGT, per germline. CDR3: CASSDSSGSYGTDTQYF. The DNA of the CDR3 is TGTGCCAGCAGTGACTCTAGCGGGAGTTACGGCACAGATACGCAGTATTTT.

There are a few counts of this clonotype. The CDR3 DNA is TGTGCCAGCAGACCCCAAGCCCGTACCCAAGAGACCCAGTACTTC. Translation gives CASRPQARTQETQYF. J is TRBJ2-5 and V is TRBV28; D unclear. CDR3 length equals 15 residues. Trimming took off 6 bases at V and 1 base at J, with 15 bases between the two ends. Germline lookup yields CDR1 MDHEN and CDR2 SYDVKM.

The table lists this clonotype with many counts. The chain recombines TRBV6-1 with TRBJ2-1; 8 positions match TRBD2. This CDR3 comprises 13 residues. J lost 12 bases, V lost 6 bases, and 10 bases had no gene match. The germline gives CDR1 MNHNS, CDR2 SASEGT. CDR3: CASSFGLALAQFF. The DNA of the CDR3 is TGTGCCAGCAGCTTCGGACTAGCCCTTGCGCAGTTCTTC.

This clonotype was detected many times. This chain joins TRBV27 and TRBJ1-5; 8 bases match TRBD1. The CDR3 extends over 16 amino acids. Trimming at V came to 6 bases and at J to 4 bases, leaving 11 bases not matched to a gene. CDR1 is MNHEY and CDR2 is SMNVEV in the germline V gene (reference sequence). The CDR3: CASRPTRNRGNQPQHF. The CDR3 bases are TGTGCCAGCAGACCTACCCGCAACAGGGGGAATCAGCCCCAGCATTTT.

This clonotype has at least ten counts. The V and J genes are TRBV20-1 and TRBJ2-1, with D perhaps matching TRBD1 (5 bases). CDR1 is DFQATT and CDR2 is SNEGSKA in the germline V gene (reference sequence). V lost 8 bases, J lost 5 bases, and 10 bases lay in between. The CDR3 loop spans 11 amino acids. The CDR3 DNA sequence: TGCAGTCCTTTCAGGGACAATGAGCAGTTCTTC. Its translation is CSPFRDNEQFF.

This chain uses TRBV7-9 with TRBJ1-3; D is possibly TRBD1 (6 bases). CDR1 is SEHNR, CDR2 FQNEAQ, per germline (reference sequence). The V end was cut by 4 bases, the J end by 2 bases, with 18 bases between. The length of the CDR3 is 17 residues. As DNA, the CDR3 is TGTGCCAGCAGCTCCGACCTCACAGGGTCCGCTGGAAACACCATATATTTT. This gives the protein CASSSDLTGSAGNTIYF.

As regards this clonotype: One end of the junction fails to match germline, which may point to a read error. The chain uses TRBV6-8 and TRBJ1-2; D not resolved. The CDR3 length is 14 residues. Germline lookup yields CDR1 MNHGY and CDR2 SAAAGT. The CDR3 coding sequence is TGTGCCAGCAGTTACTTCCAGTCAAACTATGGCAACACCTTC. Protein sequence: CASSYFQSNYGNTF.

The chain joins TRBV7-2 to TRBJ2-3; the D is unclear. There are 14 residues in the CDR3. The germline V and J ends were trimmed by 2 bases and 1 base, with 7 bases remaining between them. CDR1 is SGHTA, CDR2 FQGNSA, per germline. The CDR3 spells CASSLFLGTDTQYF. The DNA of the CDR3 is TGTGCCAGCAGCTTATTCTTGGGCACAGATACGCAGTATTTT.

The CDR3 loop reads CASSPGQAATGADTQYF. As DNA, the CDR3 is TGTGCCAGCAGCCCGGGACAGGCAGCGACAGGGGCAGATACGCAGTATTTT. The chain couples TRBV28 to TRBJ2-3; 8 bases are a match to TRBD1. CDR3 length: 17 amino acids. Trimming took 6 bases from V and 4 from J; bases not matched to a gene: 15. Looked up from germline, CDR1 is MDHEN and CDR2 is SYDVKM.

Regarding this clonotype: A read error may explain this, as a much larger clone is one base away. This chain joins TRBV20-1 and TRBJ1-1; 8 positions match TRBD1. Germline-derived CDR1 and CDR2 are DFQATT and SNEGSKA (reference sequence). The CDR3 totals 14 residues. The CDR3 region has the DNA TGCAGTGCTAGAGCCAGGACAGGGATGAATGAAGCTCTCTTT. Its protein product is CSARARTGMNEALF.

In this sample, this clonotype turned up a few times. The chain carries TRBV25-1 and TRBJ2-1; D is possibly TRBD1 or TRBD2 (5 bases each). Germline V gene data show CDR1 as MGHDK and CDR2 as SYGVNS. The CDR3 contains 14 residues. V gave up 6 bases and J gave up 5 bases, with 14 bases separating them. CDR3: CASSLGTGDNEQFF. The CDR3 nucleotides are TGTGCCAGCAGCCTAGGGACCGGAGACAATGAGCAGTTCTTC.

This clonotype occurred many times. V and J are TRBV28 and TRBJ1-5; D is unclear. Between the trimmed V and J ends, which lost 4 bases and 9 bases, there was a span of 13 bases. Germline CDR1 reads MDHEN; CDR2 reads SYDVKM. The CDR3 totals 13 residues. Here the CDR3 DNA reads TGTGCCAGCAGTTCCCCTTTATCCCGGCCCCAGCATTTT. Protein sequence: CASSSPLSRPQHF.

This clonotype was seen a handful of times. The CDR3 region is CASSPTGREQYF. The CDR3 DNA reads TGTGCCAGCAGTCCGACAGGGCGCGAGCAGTACTTC. The chain carries TRBV27 and TRBJ2-7, with 7 bases matching TRBD1. The junction had 4 bases not matched to a gene; V was cut back by 5 bases and J by 6 bases. The germline CDR1 and CDR2 sequences are MNHEY and SMNVEV (reference sequence). The CDR3 length is 12 residues.

The chain employs TRBV2 and TRBJ2-7, with 8 bases that match TRBD1. V shed 6 bases and J 0 bases; nucleotides not matched to a gene: 7. Germline loops: CDR1 SNHLY, CDR2 FYNNEI. The CDR3 extends over 15 amino acids. The CDR3 region has the DNA TGTGCCAGCAGGACGGACAGGGCGAGCTCCTACGAGCAGTACTTC. It yields the protein CASRTDRASSYEQYF.

This clonotype was picked up one time. The V call is TRBV20-1, the J call TRBJ2-2, with 8 bases lining up with TRBD1. Germline V gene sequence: CDR1 DFQATT, CDR2 SNEGSKA (reference sequence). The CDR3 consists of 17 residues. With 3 bases clipped from V and 4 bases from J, the junction kept 13 bases outside the gene matches. CDR3: CSARGGGQGAATGELFF. CDR3 DNA: TGCAGTGCTAGGGGCGGCGGGCAGGGGGCGGCCACCGGGGAGCTGTTTTTT.

Remarks on this clonotype: The junction departs from the called germline gene at one end, perhaps through a read error. The chain links TRBV28 to TRBJ2-1; the match to TRBD2 covers 8 bases. Germline V gene lookup returns CDR1 MDHEN and CDR2 SYDVKM. This CDR3 has 15 residues. This CDR3 is CASSETSARANEQFF. CDR3 sequence (DNA): TGTGCCAGCAGCGAGACTAGCGCGAGGGCGAATGAGCAGTTTTTC.

This clonotype was found many times. Written as DNA, the CDR3 is TGTGCCACCAGCAGAGATAACGGGGGAAATCAGCCCCAGCATTTT. Translated: CATSRDNGGNQPQHF. V usage is TRBV15 and J usage is TRBJ1-5; weak D call: TRBD1 (5 bases). This CDR3 spans 15 amino acids. The germline CDR1 and CDR2 sequences are LNHNV and YYDKDF (reference sequence). V lost 0 bases to trimming and J lost 4 bases, with 10 bases between them.

A note on this clonotype: The junction departs from germline at one end; a sequencing error may be responsible. The rearrangement links TRBV15 to TRBJ1-6, with 7 positions matching TRBD1. The germline CDR1 and CDR2 sequences are LNHNV and YYDKDF (reference sequence). This CDR3 has 18 amino acids. The DNA for the CDR3 is TGTGCCACCAGCAGAGATCCCATTTCAGGGGGTCGGGATTCACCCCCCCACTTT. The encoded protein is CATSRDPISGGRDSPPHF. Full variable domain (remainder filled in from reference TRBV15 and TRBJ1-6): DAMVIQNPRYQVTQFGKPVTLSCSQTLNHNVMYWYQQKSSQAPKLLFHYYDKDFNNEADTPDNFQSRRPNTSFCFLDIRSPGLGDTAMYLCATSRDPISGGRDSPPHFGNGTRLTVT.

The chain couples TRBV11-2 to TRBJ2-7, with 8 bases that match TRBD1. Germline trimming cut 5 bases from V and 4 bases from J; bases unmatched to any gene: 7. Germline V gene sequence: CDR1 SGHAT, CDR2 FQNNGV. The CDR3 length is 14 residues. The CDR3 protein is CASSDWRQGYEQYF. The CDR3 DNA is TGTGCCAGCAGCGACTGGAGACAGGGGTACGAGCAGTACTTC.

This chain uses TRBV7-2 with TRBJ1-1; D uncertain. This CDR3 spans 14 amino acids. Germline CDR1 and CDR2: SGHTA and FQGNSA. V was trimmed by 6 bases and J by 5 bases, leaving 16 bases between them. In DNA form, the CDR3 reads TGTGCCAGCAGTCTCACGACTCAGAGGACTGAAGCTTTCTTT. Translation gives CASSLTTQRTEAFF.

This clonotype came up many times. The genes are TRBV6-2 or TRBV6-3 and TRBJ1-1; maybe TRBD1 (6 bases). In germline, CDR1 is MNHEY, CDR2 SVGEGT. CDR3 length equals 13 residues. Trimming took 3 bases from V and 5 from J, leaving 10 bases between them. The CDR3 spells CASSYRGGTEAFF. Written as DNA, the CDR3 is TGTGCCAGCAGTTATAGAGGGGGAACTGAAGCTTTCTTT.

The chain links TRBV5-1 to TRBJ2-1; 12 positions agree with TRBD1. There are 15 residues in the CDR3. V was pared by 3 bases and J by 9 bases, with 7 bases of the junction left unmatched. CDR1 is SGHRS and CDR2 is YFSETQ in the germline V gene. The CDR3 nucleotides are TGCGCCAGCAGCTCCGGGACAGGGGGCTCGGGTGAGCAGTTCTTC. Translation gives CASSSGTGGSGEQFF.

As regards this clonotype: The junction shows a germline mismatch at one end, possibly a read error. J is TRBJ2-7 and V is TRBV28; D unclear. CDR1 is MDHEN, CDR2 SYDVKM, per germline. This CDR3 region has 15 residues. CDR3 sequence: CANSLVSSGYYEQYF. CDR3 coding DNA: TGTGCCAACAGTTTAGTAAGCTCTGGATACTACGAGCAGTACTTC.

The genes are TRBV20-1 and TRBJ2-7; D gene ambiguous. This CDR3 is built from 13 residues. Between the trimmed V and J ends, which lost 0 bases and 6 bases, there was a span of 12 bases. CDR1 and CDR2 from the germline V gene are DFQATT and SNEGSKA (reference sequence). The CDR3 bases are TGCAGTGCTAGAGATGAGCCTTCTTCCGAGCAGTACTTC. It codes for CSARDEPSSEQYF.

This clonotype was recorded many times. J is TRBJ2-1 and V is TRBV6-1; D possibly corresponds to TRBD2 (5 bases). Germline CDR1 and CDR2: MNHNS and SASEGT. V was shortened by 7 bases and J by 8 bases, with 15 bases between the two germline ends. The CDR3 has 13 amino acids. CDR3 nucleotides: TGTGCCAGCAAGCGGCCGCAGTCGTATGAGCAGTTCTTC. This gives the protein CASKRPQSYEQFF.

This chain uses TRBV19 with TRBJ2-1, with TRBD2 matching 10 bases. Per the germline V gene, CDR1 is LNHDA and CDR2 is SQIVND (reference sequence). The J segment lost 5 bases and the V segment lost 6 bases, leaving 4 bases of the junction unmatched. The CDR3 length is 14 residues. CDR3 in amino acids: CASSGTSVHNEQFF. The CDR3 DNA follows: TGTGCCAGTAGCGGGACTAGCGTCCACAATGAGCAGTTCTTC.